Below, 13 T cell receptor beta chains from the same sample are listed, as sequenced in a study of T cells in Graves' hyperthyroidism and ophthalmopathy (dated by TCRdb to about 2019). The library was produced with multiplex PCR. These reads were obtained on an Illumina HiSeq 2000. The TCR beta CDR3 regions were amplified from RNA transcripts. A first-round RT-PCR of the TCR CDR3 used the HTBI primer set with the Qiagen OneStep RT-PCR kit. The raw public data were reprocessed by TCRdb itself: fastp quality trimming at Q25, MiXCR clonotype calling, in-frame beta chains only. Rows are combined by CDR3 protein, so each entry shows the most common genes and DNA. The sample profile shows over 300,000 distinct CDR3 sequences; 11% to 15% of them were found once. The ten largest clones represent approximately 9.9% of the sample. The sample comprised blood. All receptors come from a woman aged 55-70 years with Graves' hyperthyroidism.

There are many counts of this clonotype. The chain links TRBV5-1 to TRBJ2-3; a possible D gene is TRBD2 (5 bases). Deletions cut 4 bases from V and 0 bases from J, with 9 bases between. Germline V CDR1 and CDR2: SGHRS, YFSETQ. The CDR3 covers 14 residues. CDR3 sequence (DNA): TGCGCCAGCAGCGCCTGGACTAGCACAGATACGCAGTATTTT. It specifies CASSAWTSTDTQYF.

With respect to this clonotype: One end of the junction does not line up with germline, which may come from a read error. The CDR3 reads CASRGLYSTDAQYF. CDR3 DNA sequence: TGCGCCAGCCGAGGACTCTACAGCACAGATGCGCAGTATTTT. The chain joins TRBV5-1 to TRBJ2-3; D may be TRBD2 (5 bases). CDR1 is SGHRS, CDR2 YFSETQ, per germline. This CDR3 is 14 amino acids long.

This clonotype was detected many times. This chain links TRBV10-3 with TRBJ2-1; 7 positions agree with TRBD1. This CDR3 has 14 amino acids. In germline, CDR1 is ENHRY, CDR2 SYGVKD. V shed 7 bases, J shed 7 bases, and the junction held 10 bases outside the gene matches. The chain's CDR3 is CAIKGGSGVNEQFF. DNA of the CDR3: TGTGCCATCAAAGGGGGCTCAGGGGTGAATGAGCAGTTCTTC.

There are a few counts of this clonotype. The genes are TRBV5-1 and TRBJ2-7; 10 bases align to TRBD2. Looked up from germline, CDR1 is SGHRS and CDR2 is YFSETQ. With 7 bases clipped from V and 4 bases from J, the junction kept 23 bases outside the gene matches. The CDR3 is made up of 19 amino acids. The CDR3 protein is CASAGRTTKTGTSVYEQYF. The CDR3 coding sequence is TGCGCCAGCGCGGGCAGAACCACAAAAACCGGGACTAGCGTTTACGAGCAGTACTTC.

Worth noting for this clonotype: Just one base apart from a much larger clone, this may be a read error. This is likely a read error, given that the CDR3 carries no conserved phenylalanine or tryptophan at its end. The V call is TRBV5-1, the J call TRBJ1-2; D is unclear. Trimming cost V 2 bases and J 2 bases, with 10 bases left between them. This CDR3 is 14 amino acids long. In germline, CDR1 is SGHRS, CDR2 YFSETQ. CDR3 residues: CASSFESVNYGYTL. CDR3 nucleotide sequence: TGCGCCAGCAGCTTTGAATCCGTGAACTATGGCTACACCCTC.

This rearrangement joins TRBV7-2 to TRBJ2-7, with 11 bases fitting TRBD2. Unmatched junction bases numbered 12, after V lost 7 bases and J lost 7 bases. This CDR3 has 15 residues. Germline V gene lookup returns CDR1 SGHTA and CDR2 FQGNSA. CDR3 amino acids: CASTGGSGRAGEQYF. For the CDR3, the DNA is TGTGCCAGCACCGGTGGTAGCGGGAGGGCGGGGGAGCAGTACTTC.

The genes are TRBV24-1 and TRBJ2-1, with D possibly matching TRBD2 (5 bases). Germline lookup yields CDR1 KGHDR and CDR2 SFDVKD. V gave up 4 bases and J gave up 7 bases, with 16 bases separating them. This CDR3 spans 15 amino acids. CDR3 loop: CATSDTTAGGNEQFF. In DNA form, the CDR3 reads TGTGCCACCAGTGACACTACTGCGGGTGGAAATGAGCAGTTCTTC.

This clonotype was counted at least ten times. The chain uses TRBV11-3 and TRBJ2-7; no clear D gene. The length of the CDR3 is 14 residues. V dropped 7 bases and J dropped 0 bases, with 13 bases sitting between them. Looked up from germline, CDR1 is SGHNT and CDR2 is YENEEA. The CDR3 nucleotides are TGTGCCAGCATCGCCGACGAACTCTCCTACGAGCAGTACTTC. Translation: CASIADELSYEQYF.

This clonotype was counted at least ten times. This chain joins TRBV20-1 and TRBJ2-7; 7 bases fit TRBD2. Trimming removed 6 bases from V and 3 bases from J; junction bases left unmatched: 8. The CDR3 totals 13 residues. The germline CDR1 and CDR2 sequences are DFQATT and SNEGSKA (reference sequence). Here the CDR3 DNA reads TGCAGTGCCTCTAGCGGTCGGGGCTACGAGCAGTACTTC. Translation gives CSASSGRGYEQYF.

At least ten counts were recorded for this clonotype. V usage is TRBV6-1 and J usage is TRBJ1-6; 9 positions match TRBD1. The CDR3 contains 15 residues. The V gene end was trimmed by 5 bases and the J gene end by 13 bases; junction bases not matched to a gene: 12. The V gene's germline CDR1 is MNHNS and CDR2 SASEGT. CDR3 sequence (DNA): TGTGCCAGCAGTCCCGGGACAGGGATGGCGCCTCCCCTCCACTTT. Its translation is CASSPGTGMAPPLHF.

The chain combines TRBV30 with TRBJ2-7, with a weak D call TRBD2 (5 bases). Germline-derived CDR1 and CDR2 are GTSNPN and SVGIG (reference sequence). This CDR3 contains 15 residues. The V gene lost 0 bases and the J gene lost 5 bases, with 17 bases spanning the gap. The CDR3 loop is CAWSVASSRFHEQYF. CDR3 in DNA: TGTGCCTGGAGTGTTGCGTCTAGCAGGTTCCACGAGCAGTACTTC.

The table lists this clonotype with many counts. In DNA, the CDR3 is TGTGCCAGCGTGGAGACAGGTCTATCCTACGAGCAGTACTTC. This encodes CASVETGLSYEQYF. The chain carries TRBV6-2 or TRBV6-3 and TRBJ2-7, with D perhaps matching TRBD1 (6 bases). This CDR3 has 14 amino acids. Germline V gene lookup returns CDR1 MNHEY and CDR2 SVGEGT. The V gene lost 8 bases and the J gene lost 1 base, with 15 bases spanning the gap.

This clonotype was picked up a small number of times. The V call is TRBV19, the J call TRBJ1-1; D is ambiguous. V was trimmed by 4 bases and J by 3 bases, leaving 9 bases between them. The germline gives CDR1 LNHDA, CDR2 SQIVND (reference sequence). The CDR3 sequence is 13 residues long. The CDR3 loop reads CASSSYKYTEAFF. Here the CDR3 DNA reads TGTGCCAGTAGTAGCTACAAGTACACTGAAGCTTTCTTT.